Below, 5 T cell receptor beta chains from the same sample are listed, as sequenced in a study of blood T cell repertoires in COVID-19 (TCRdb year 2020). Library preparation used the immunoSEQ multiplex PCR assay. TCRdb obtained this table from immuneACCESS and retained in-frame rearrangements with V and J assigned. These tables miss some clones; where compared with another copy, unresolved V genes account for less than half of the shortfall, and the remainder is unexplained. The sample table holds 55,000 to 70,000 clones, of which about 86% were seen once. The ten largest clones capture 3.5% to 4.5% of the sample. The sequenced material came from peripheral blood. The origin of the receptors is a man in his fifties with acute or convalescent COVID-19.

The chain is built from TRBV7-9 and TRBJ1-2; no clear D gene. The CDR3 sequence is 11 residues long. The V gene lost 5 bases and the J gene lost 6 bases, with 7 bases spanning the gap. Germline V gives CDR1 SEHNR, CDR2 FQNEAQ (reference sequence). The CDR3 coding sequence is TGTGCCAGCAGCGGCCTTGATGGCTACACCTTC. Amino acid sequence: CASSGLDGYTF.

This chain joins TRBV6-2 or TRBV6-3 and TRBJ1-5; no firm D call. The CDR3 consists of 14 residues. Germline-derived CDR1 and CDR2 are MNHEY and SVGEGT. Trimming took 6 bases from V and 2 from J, leaving 11 bases between them. CDR3: CASSSTARNQPQHF. As DNA, the CDR3 is TGTGCCAGCAGCTCGACTGCACGCAATCAGCCCCAGCATTTT.

This clone was picked up a small number of times. The chain joins TRBV6-5 to TRBJ1-4; D not resolved. This CDR3 comprises 13 residues. The V end was cut by 5 bases, the J end by 6 bases, with 10 bases between. Germline values: CDR1 MNHEY, CDR2 SVGAGI. CDR3 sequence: CASSKLIDEKLFF. The CDR3 DNA reads as TGTGCCAGCAGTAAACTAATCGATGAAAAACTGTTTTTT.

The chain is built from TRBV19 and TRBJ2-1, with 12 bases that match TRBD1. The V gene end was trimmed by 3 bases and the J gene end by 8 bases; junction bases not matched to a gene: 5. The CDR3 has 15 residues. Per the germline V gene, CDR1 is LNHDA and CDR2 is SQIVND (reference sequence). CDR3 nucleotide sequence: TGTGCCAGTAGTATCATCCGGGACAGGGGGCATGAGCAGTTCTTC. As protein: CASSIIRDRGHEQFF.

The chain is built from TRBV5-6 and TRBJ2-3; TRBD2 matches at 7 bases. The CDR3 is 15 amino acids. The germline CDR1 and CDR2 sequences are SGHDT and YYEEEE. The J segment lost 8 bases and the V segment lost 0 bases, leaving 9 bases of the junction unmatched. CDR3 residues: CASSLEGLSTGTQYF. CDR3 DNA sequence: TGTGCCAGCAGCTTGGAGGGACTATCCACGGGTACGCAGTATTTT.